The subject of this entry is one TCR beta chain. Its antigen is not known. V shed 4 bases and J shed 0 bases, with 11 bases lying between them. The CDR3 length is 15 residues. The germline V gene encodes CDR1 SGDLS and CDR2 YYNGEE. The entry originates in a study of T cells and Merkel cell carcinoma outcomes. Study outcomes and limitations: In Merkel cell carcinoma, repertoire and T-cell density reportedly predicted outcomes.

TCRdb's copy holds only in-frame clones and misses some; the assay was immunoSEQ multiplex PCR. The data show under 20,000 clones, with about 89% seen just once and 7.9% held by the top ten. The material sequenced was tumor tissue from Merkel cell carcinoma. This receptor was obtained from a human donor with Merkel cell carcinoma. The V gene is TRBV9, the J gene TRBJ1-5; D remains unclear. The CDR3 loop reads CASSFGSDSNQPQHF. The CDR3 DNA sequence: TGTGCCAGCAGCTTCGGGTCGGATAGCAATCAGCCCCAGCATTTT.